This entry lists 20 T cell receptor beta chains sequenced from one sample in a study of shared clonotypes between healthy human individuals (dated by TCRdb to about 2020). Libraries were built with the immunoSEQ multiplex PCR assay. The table was pulled from immuneACCESS by TCRdb, which kept in-frame rearrangements only. Such tables lose some clones; where checked, under half of the loss comes from unresolved V genes, and the rest has no known cause. This sample gives about 1.1 million clones in total; about 80% of them show up just once. The ten top clones hold roughly 0.61% of the sample. Material for sequencing was memory CD4+ T cells from PBMCs. The label giving this sample's cell subset or site can be read as: CD45RA-negative fraction. The receptor source for this set is a man between 18 and 35 years old in good health. Some clones in this sample may be carry-over from other donors' samples.

The chain is built from TRBV15 and TRBJ1-2; weak D call: TRBD1 (5 bases). Trimming removed 0 bases at V and 4 bases at J, with 12 bases between. CDR1 is LNHNV, CDR2 YYDKDF, per germline (reference sequence). The CDR3 spans 15 residues. The CDR3 sequence: CATSRDRAGSYGYTF. Written as DNA, the CDR3 is TGTGCCACCAGCAGAGACAGGGCTGGATCCTATGGCTACACCTTC.

The V gene is TRBV4-1, the J gene TRBJ1-5, with 7 bases aligning to TRBD1. CDR3 length equals 15 residues. Germline V CDR1 and CDR2: MGHRA, YSYEKL. The ends lost 3 bases at V and 7 bases at J; junction bases unmatched: 9. CDR3 residues: CASSQDVAGGQPQHF. The CDR3 coding sequence is TGCGCCAGCAGCCAGGATGTGGCAGGGGGACAGCCCCAGCATTTT.

This clone appeared a few times. The rearrangement uses TRBV7-8 and TRBJ1-2; 9 nucleotides agree with TRBD1. Germline values: CDR1 SGHVS, CDR2 FQNEAQ. The CDR3 has 14 amino acids. V shed 4 bases, J shed 8 bases, and the junction held 8 bases outside the gene matches. The CDR3 region is CASSSTTGGDGYTF. For the CDR3, the DNA is TGTGCCAGCAGCTCTACGACAGGGGGGGACGGCTACACCTTC.

With respect to this clone: This is likely an artifact of a read error, given a far larger clone one base away. This chain uses TRBV4-1 with TRBJ1-5; D unclear. Trimming cost V 0 bases and J 4 bases, with 16 bases left between them. This CDR3 spans 17 amino acids. CDR1 and CDR2 (germline): MGHRA, YSYEKL. This CDR3 is CASSQDGGGFSNQPQHF. CDR3 nucleotide sequence: TGCGCCAGCAGCCAAGATGGAGGAGGGTTTAGTAATCAGCCCCAGCATTTT.

The chain is built from TRBV30 and TRBJ1-1; D uncertain. Germline V gene lookup returns CDR1 GTSNPN and CDR2 SVGIG (reference sequence). The V and J ends lost 0 bases and 3 bases respectively, with 11 bases between them. CDR3 length: 14 residues. The CDR3 DNA reads TGTGCCTGGAGTGTACGAGGGCAAGACACTGAAGCTTTCTTT. Translation: CAWSVRGQDTEAFF.

This clone was found once. The chain recombines TRBV14 with TRBJ2-3, with TRBD2 matching over 12 bases. CDR3 size: 15 residues. Germline CDR1 is SGHDN and CDR2 is FVKESK. J gave up 11 bases and V 4 bases, and 10 bases lay outside the gene matches. The CDR3 region is CASSPGLAGALMQYF. The CDR3 DNA sequence: TGTGCCAGCAGCCCGGGACTAGCGGGTGCCCTAATGCAGTATTTT.

The chain combines TRBV10-1 with TRBJ2-5, with TRBD1 as a possible D gene (6 bases). The CDR3 covers 15 residues. Germline CDR1 reads WNHNN; CDR2 reads SYGVQD (reference sequence). The V end lost 5 bases, the J end lost 7 bases, and 20 bases lay between the germline ends. The CDR3 loop reads CASSPTTGALGTQYF. In DNA form, the CDR3 reads TGCGCCAGCAGTCCTACGACAGGTGCCCTGGGGACCCAGTACTTC.

This clone was picked up one time. The rearrangement joins TRBV5-6 to TRBJ2-7; D unresolved. V was pared by 0 bases and J by 0 bases, with 10 bases between. CDR3 length: 15 amino acids. Germline CDR1 SGHDT, CDR2 YYEEEE. CDR3 nucleotides: TGTGCCAGCAGCTTGGACCCAACCTACTCCTACGAGCAGTACTTC. Translating it yields CASSLDPTYSYEQYF.

The rearrangement uses TRBV4-1 and TRBJ2-1; D ambiguous. The V gene lost 1 base and the J gene lost 4 bases, with 14 bases spanning the gap. Per germline, CDR1 MGHRA and CDR2 YSYEKL. The CDR3 spans 16 residues. The CDR3 loop reads CASSQASETRYNEQFF. CDR3 coding DNA: TGCGCCAGCAGCCAAGCGAGCGAGACAAGATACAATGAGCAGTTCTTC.

The gene calls are TRBV27 and TRBJ2-2, with 7 bases aligning to TRBD1. Germline CDR1 reads MNHEY; CDR2 reads SMNVEV (reference sequence). The CDR3 consists of 14 residues. V shed 4 bases, J shed 6 bases, and the junction held 5 bases outside the gene matches. CDR3 in amino acids: CASSSGTAPGELFF. The CDR3 DNA sequence: TGTGCCAGCAGTTCCGGGACAGCTCCCGGGGAGCTGTTTTTT.

The chain has TRBV2 and TRBJ2-7, with 12 nucleotides matching TRBD2. Unmatched junction bases numbered 3, after V lost 6 bases and J lost 3 bases. Germline-derived CDR1 and CDR2 are SNHLY and FYNNEI. CDR3 length: 14 amino acids. As DNA, the CDR3 is TGTGCCAGCAGGGCGACTAGCGGGAGCTACGAGCAGTACTTC. It encodes CASRATSGSYEQYF.

The chain is built from TRBV19 and TRBJ2-4; D ambiguous. Between the trimmed V and J ends, which lost 6 bases and 0 bases, there was a span of 21 bases. The germline gives CDR1 LNHDA, CDR2 SQIVND (reference sequence). This CDR3 spans 18 amino acids. CDR3 sequence (DNA): TGTGCCAGTAGGCCATCTGGCTGGCAGATATTAGCCAAAAACATTCAGTACTTC. Protein sequence: CASRPSGWQILAKNIQYF. Full variable domain (outside the CDR3, taken from reference TRBV19 and TRBJ2-4): DGGITQSPKYLFRKEGQNVTLSCEQNLNHDAMYWYRQDPGQGLRLIYYSQIVNDFQKGDIAEGYSVSREKKESFPLTVTSAQKNPTAFYLCASRPSGWQILAKNIQYFGAGTRLSVL.

This chain uses TRBV27 with TRBJ2-2; TRBD2 agrees at 9 bases. The CDR3 spans 17 residues. In germline, CDR1 is MNHEY, CDR2 SMNVEV (reference sequence). The trim removed 2 bases at V and 2 bases at J, leaving 6 bases unmatched. Here the CDR3 reads CASSLLAGWINTGELFF. For the CDR3, the DNA is TGTGCCAGCAGTTTACTAGCGGGGTGGATAAACACCGGGGAGCTGTTTTTT.

The rearrangement joins TRBV29-1 to TRBJ2-1; D gene uncertain. CDR1 and CDR2 (germline): SQVTM, ANQGSEA. This CDR3 is built from 14 residues. Trimming left V 0 bases short and J 3 bases short, with 9 bases between. The CDR3 loop reads CSVEDVTSYNEQFF. In nucleotides, the CDR3 is TGCAGCGTTGAAGATGTCACAAGCTACAATGAGCAGTTCTTC.

V usage is TRBV6-6 and J usage is TRBJ2-5, with D uncertain. The V gene lost 10 bases and the J gene lost 2 bases, with 11 bases spanning the gap. This CDR3 contains 12 residues. From germline, CDR1 is MNHNY and CDR2 SVGAGI (reference sequence). CDR3 nucleotides: TGTGCCACCAGGACGCCTCAAGAGACCCAGTACTTC. Protein sequence: CATRTPQETQYF.

This clone is a singleton in its sample. V usage is TRBV6-5 and J usage is TRBJ2-6, with D perhaps matching TRBD1 or TRBD2 (5 bases each). The germline V gene encodes CDR1 MNHEY and CDR2 SVGAGI. This CDR3 region has 15 residues. V lost 2 bases and J 4 bases, leaving 9 bases between the germline ends. Here the CDR3 DNA reads TGTGCCAGCAGTTACGTGGGGACCGGGGCCAACGTCCTGACTTTC. It is translated as CASSYVGTGANVLTF.

The V and J genes are TRBV27 and TRBJ2-4; 8 nucleotides match TRBD1. CDR3 length equals 13 residues. Germline V gene lookup returns CDR1 MNHEY and CDR2 SMNVEV (reference sequence). With V trimmed by 6 bases and J by 8 bases, 6 bases remained unmatched. The CDR3 sequence is CASRPGGRDIQYF. CDR3 DNA sequence: TGTGCCAGCAGACCAGGGGGCCGGGACATTCAGTACTTC.

This clone was detected once. The V gene is TRBV9, the J gene TRBJ2-1; D may be TRBD2 (6 bases). This CDR3 is built from 15 residues. V dropped 2 bases and J dropped 9 bases, with 18 bases sitting between them. The germline CDR1 and CDR2 sequences are SGDLS and YYNGEE. CDR3 loop: CASSVGTPAPTEQFF. The CDR3 DNA sequence: TGTGCCAGCAGCGTCGGGACTCCGGCCCCCACTGAGCAGTTCTTC.

This clone was seen more than once but under ten times. The chain recombines TRBV25-1 with TRBJ2-7; TRBD1 might be the D (6 bases). Trimming took 2 bases from V and 3 from J, leaving 8 bases between them. The germline CDR1 and CDR2 sequences are MGHDK and SYGVNS. This CDR3 comprises 13 residues. The CDR3, as DNA: TGTGCCAGCAGTGAAGTAGGGGGCTACGAGCAGTACTTC. Protein product: CASSEVGGYEQYF.

This rearrangement joins TRBV14 to TRBJ2-2; D may be TRBD1 (5 bases). From germline, CDR1 is SGHDN and CDR2 FVKESK. The CDR3 contains 14 residues. Trimming removed 7 bases at V and 1 base at J, with 10 bases between. This chain's CDR3 is CASTPGQNTGELFF. The CDR3 coding sequence is TGTGCCAGCACCCCTGGACAGAACACCGGGGAGCTGTTTTTT.